These 14 T cell receptor beta chains originate from one sample sequenced in a study of blood T cell repertoires in COVID-19. Generated by immunoSEQ multiplex PCR, the TCRdb table keeps only in-frame clones and is missing some. Of over 95,000 clones in the sample, approximately 88% were seen once. Sequences were obtained from peripheral blood. The receptors shown here come from a woman between 40 and 50 years old with acute or convalescent COVID-19.

The chain couples TRBV18 to TRBJ2-7, with 13 bases identical to TRBD2. The ends lost 6 bases at V and 2 bases at J; junction bases unmatched: 10. In germline, CDR1 is KGHSH, CDR2 LQKENI. This CDR3 spans 17 amino acids. CDR3 in DNA: TGTGCCAGCTCGACGACTAGCGGGGGGACCGTCCCCTACGAGCAGTACTTC. Amino acid sequence: CASSTTSGGTVPYEQYF.

In this sample, this clone turned up a few times. The chain employs TRBV19 and TRBJ1-1; TRBD1 aligns across 8 bases. J lost 0 bases, V lost 8 bases, and 8 bases had no gene match. Per germline, CDR1 LNHDA and CDR2 SQIVND (reference sequence). This CDR3 region has 15 residues. CDR3 in amino acids: CASVGGQVLNTEAFF. The CDR3 DNA is TGTGCCAGTGTGGGGGGACAGGTTTTGAACACTGAAGCTTTCTTT.

This CDR3 is CASSPPGGGTDTQYF. The CDR3, as DNA: TGTGCCAGCAGCCCCCCCGGCGGGGGGACAGATACGCAGTATTTT. V gene TRBV7-2 combines with J gene TRBJ2-3, with 8 bases that match TRBD2. Germline V gene sequence: CDR1 SGHTA, CDR2 FQGNSA. CDR3 length: 15 amino acids. J was trimmed by 3 bases and V by 5 bases; bases with no gene match: 7.

The V and J genes are TRBV7-2 and TRBJ1-6, with 8 bases aligning to TRBD1. The junction had 7 bases not matched to a gene; V was cut back by 8 bases and J by 10 bases. CDR1 SGHTA and CDR2 FQGNSA come from the germline V gene. The CDR3 has 13 residues. The CDR3 loop is CASAWPGGSPLHF. For the CDR3, the DNA is TGTGCCAGCGCCTGGCCAGGGGGCTCACCCCTCCACTTT.

The chain employs TRBV7-2 and TRBJ2-5, with 8 nucleotides matching TRBD1. The CDR3 is made up of 15 amino acids. Losses at the gene ends were 5 bases for V and 3 bases for J; bases not matched to a gene: 8. Looked up from germline, CDR1 is SGHTA and CDR2 is FQGNSA. Written as DNA, the CDR3 is TGTGCCAGCAGCCTTCGACAGGGGTGGAAAGAGACCCAGTACTTC. This translates into CASSLRQGWKETQYF.

The CDR3 reads CASTGGNYNSPLHF. CDR3 DNA: TGTGCCAGCACTGGGGGGAACTATAATTCACCCCTCCACTTT. The chain recombines TRBV25-1 with TRBJ1-6; TRBD1 is a possible D gene (5 bases). The CDR3 covers 14 residues. Germline loops: CDR1 MGHDK, CDR2 SYGVNS. The germline V and J ends were trimmed by 7 bases and 3 bases, with 10 bases remaining between them. Full variable domain (missing parts from reference TRBV25-1 and TRBJ1-6): EADIYQTPRYLVIGTGKKITLECSQTMGHDKMYWYQQDPGMELHLIHYSYGVNSTEKGDLSSESTVSRIRTEHFPLTLESARPSHTSQYLCASTGGNYNSPLHFGNGTRLTVT.

The V call is TRBV6-5, the J call TRBJ1-5; D not certain. V was cut by 7 bases and J by 0 bases, with 10 bases left in between. The CDR3 consists of 14 residues. CDR1 is MNHEY and CDR2 is SVGAGI in the germline V gene. In DNA form, the CDR3 reads TGTGCCAGCAAGGCAGACACTAGCAATCAGCCCCAGCATTTT. It codes for CASKADTSNQPQHF.

The chain has TRBV21-1 and TRBJ2-1; TRBD2 is the table's D call and was not checked against the DNA. TRBV21-1 is annotated as a pseudogene. The CDR3 consists of 20 residues. CDR3 DNA sequence: TGTGCCAGCAGCAAAGTATTACTAGCGGGGGGGTCCAACACCTACAATGAGCAGTTCTTC. Translation: CASSKVLLAGGSNTYNEQFF.

The chain couples TRBV6-5 to TRBJ1-1; the D is unclear. Germline assignment: CDR1 MNHEY and CDR2 SVGAGI. V was shortened by 5 bases and J by 0 bases, with 13 bases between the two germline ends. The CDR3 spans 15 residues. The DNA of the CDR3 is TGTGCCAGCAGTCACCCCCTAAGTCTGAACACTGAAGCTTTCTTT. Protein sequence: CASSHPLSLNTEAFF.

The chain uses TRBV30 and TRBJ1-3, with D hard to call. Trimming removed 0 bases from V and 0 bases from J, with 9 bases in between. The germline gives CDR1 GTSNPN, CDR2 SVGIG (reference sequence). This CDR3 is built from 15 residues. CDR3 region: CAWSVPGFSGNTIYF. The CDR3 region has the DNA TGTGCCTGGAGTGTACCCGGGTTCTCTGGAAACACCATATATTTT.

This rearrangement joins TRBV13 to TRBJ1-1; D call uncertain. The V gene lost 1 base and the J gene lost 7 bases, with 7 bases spanning the gap. This CDR3 spans 12 amino acids. Germline V gene sequence: CDR1 PRHDT, CDR2 FYEKMQ (reference sequence). CDR3 sequence reads: CASSLVRHEAFF. The CDR3 DNA follows: TGTGCCAGCAGCTTAGTCAGGCATGAAGCTTTCTTT.

The rearrangement joins TRBV10-3 to TRBJ1-5; perhaps TRBD1 as D (6 bases). CDR3 length: 15 residues. Germline V gene sequence: CDR1 ENHRY, CDR2 SYGVKD. V gave up 8 bases and J gave up 5 bases, with 19 bases separating them. The CDR3 spells CAIVSGTQIDQPQHF. DNA for the CDR3: TGTGCCATCGTGTCCGGGACACAAATCGATCAGCCCCAGCATTTT.

This chain links TRBV5-1 with TRBJ1-2; 8 bases match TRBD1. The CDR3 totals 14 residues. Trimming removed 4 bases from V and 7 bases from J; junction bases left unmatched: 9. The germline V gene encodes CDR1 SGHRS and CDR2 YFSETQ. DNA of the CDR3: TGCGCCAGCAGCCCATATGACAGGGGAGCTGGCTACACCTTC. As protein: CASSPYDRGAGYTF.

The chain employs TRBV5-4 and TRBJ2-2; 7 bases agree with TRBD1. V shed 4 bases, J shed 5 bases, and the junction held 14 bases outside the gene matches. CDR1 and CDR2 (germline): SGHNT, YYREEE (reference sequence). This CDR3 comprises 17 residues. The CDR3 spells CASSLNSGTVLTGELFF. CDR3 in DNA: TGTGCCAGCAGCCTAAATTCCGGGACAGTACTGACCGGGGAGCTGTTTTTT.